This TCR beta chain was recovered during a study of cytomegalovirus exposure and HLA in healthy donors. PCR used 60 Vbeta primers and 13 Jbeta primers. Assay: immunoSEQ multiplex PCR; the TCRdb copy retains only in-frame clones and omits some. The table includes 150,000 or so clones, approximately 86% detected once. Germline V gene sequence: CDR1 GTSNPN, CDR2 SVGIG (reference sequence). The V end lost 0 bases, the J end lost 0 bases, and 12 bases lay between the germline ends. There are 15 residues in the CDR3. The genes are TRBV30 and TRBJ2-7; perhaps TRBD2 as D (5 bases). The source is a male donor in good health and CMV-seronegative. Sequencing was done on a sample of PBMCs. The CDR3 coding sequence is TGTGCCTGGAGTGTATATCGGGGTCGCTCCTACGAGCAGTACTTC. Its protein product is CAWSVYRGRSYEQYF.